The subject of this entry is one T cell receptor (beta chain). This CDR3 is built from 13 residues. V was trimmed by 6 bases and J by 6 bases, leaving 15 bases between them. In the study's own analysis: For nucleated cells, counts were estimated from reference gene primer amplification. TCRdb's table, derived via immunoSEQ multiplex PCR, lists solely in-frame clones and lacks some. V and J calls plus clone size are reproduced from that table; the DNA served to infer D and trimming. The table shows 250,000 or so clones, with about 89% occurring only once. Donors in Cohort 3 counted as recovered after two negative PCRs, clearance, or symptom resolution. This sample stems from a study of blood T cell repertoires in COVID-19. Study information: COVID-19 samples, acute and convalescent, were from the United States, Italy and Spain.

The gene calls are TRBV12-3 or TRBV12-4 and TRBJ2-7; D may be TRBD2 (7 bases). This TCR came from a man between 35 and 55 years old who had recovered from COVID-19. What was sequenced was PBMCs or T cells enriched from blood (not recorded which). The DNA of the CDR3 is TGTGCCAGCAGCCTAGGGGGGGGGATCGAGCAGTACTTC. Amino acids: CASSLGGGIEQYF.